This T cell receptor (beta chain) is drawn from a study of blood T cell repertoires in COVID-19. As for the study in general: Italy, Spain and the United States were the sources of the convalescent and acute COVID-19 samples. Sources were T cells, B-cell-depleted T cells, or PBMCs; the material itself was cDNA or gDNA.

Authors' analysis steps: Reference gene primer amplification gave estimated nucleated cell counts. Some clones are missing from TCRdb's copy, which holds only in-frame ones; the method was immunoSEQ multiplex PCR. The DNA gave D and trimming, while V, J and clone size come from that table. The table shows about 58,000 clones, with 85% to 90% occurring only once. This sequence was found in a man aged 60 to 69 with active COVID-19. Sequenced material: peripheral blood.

This CDR3 is CASRRDSNTEAFF. CDR3 DNA sequence: TGCGCCAGCAGGCGGGACAGTAACACTGAAGCTTTCTTT. V is TRBV5-1 and J is TRBJ1-1, with TRBD1 identical over 7 bases. V shed 5 bases, J shed 2 bases, and the junction held 3 bases outside the gene matches. The length of the CDR3 is 13 residues. The germline gives CDR1 SGHRS, CDR2 YFSETQ. Together with reference TRBV5-1 and TRBJ1-1, the CDR3 gives the full variable domain: KAGVTQTPRYLIKTRGQQVTLSCSPISGHRSVSWYQQTPGQGLQFLFEYFSETQRNKGNFPGRFSGRQFSNSRSEMNVSTLELGDSALYLCASRRDSNTEAFFGQGTRLTVV.